These T cell receptor beta chains were read from a single sample in a study of cytomegalovirus exposure and HLA in healthy donors. The repertoire was sequenced with immunoSEQ multiplex PCR; TCRdb's copy has only in-frame clones and lacks some. The data hold 190,000 or so clones, with around 81% observed a single time. The sequenced sample was PBMCs. The origin of the receptors is a woman aged 45-65 years in good health and CMV-seropositive. The CDR3 runs from the conserved cysteine through the conserved F or W. Each record gives: J gene, clone size, V gene, CDR3 length, D gene, CDR3 DNA, CDR3 protein. D genes are given only for firm matches. Clone size is stated in some rows and not others, as once, few, many or a class when expanded.

J gene: TRBJ1-2
clone size: few
V gene: TRBV5-6
CDR3 length: 13
D gene: TRBD1
CDR3 DNA: TGTGCCAGCAGCTTTCGGCAGGGGGATGGCTACACCTTC
CDR3 protein: CASSFRQGDGYTF

J gene: TRBJ1-6
clone size: few
V gene: TRBV6-6
CDR3 length: 14
D gene: .
CDR3 DNA: TGTGCCATCGCCAAGAGCTCCTATAATTCACCCCTCCACTTT
CDR3 protein: CAIAKSSYNSPLHF

J gene: TRBJ2-7
clone size: .
V gene: TRBV7-8
CDR3 length: 15
D gene: TRBD2
CDR3 DNA: TGTGCCAGCAGCCAACTAGCGGGGGTGGTCTACGAGCAGTACTTC
CDR3 protein: CASSQLAGVVYEQYF

J gene: TRBJ2-3
clone size: .
V gene: TRBV5-6
CDR3 length: 14
D gene: TRBD2
CDR3 DNA: TGTGCCCCGGGACTAGCGGGCTCCACAGATACGCAGTATTTT
CDR3 protein: CAPGLAGSTDTQYF

J gene: TRBJ2-5
clone size: .
V gene: TRBV6-6
CDR3 length: 15
D gene: .
CDR3 DNA: TGTGCCAGCAGTTACTCGAGTGCAGGGTCAGGGAACCAGTACTTC
CDR3 protein: CASSYSSAGSGNQYF

J gene: TRBJ2-7
clone size: .
V gene: TRBV9
CDR3 length: 14
D gene: .
CDR3 DNA: TGTGCCAGCAGCGTAGATATCGGGATGGGAGAGCAGTACTTC
CDR3 protein: CASSVDIGMGEQYF

J gene: TRBJ2-5
clone size: .
V gene: TRBV6-5
CDR3 length: 14
D gene: TRBD2
CDR3 DNA: TGTGCCAGCAGACAAACTAGCGGTAAAGAGACCCAGTACTTC
CDR3 protein: CASRQTSGKETQYF

J gene: TRBJ2-1
clone size: .
V gene: TRBV4-3
CDR3 length: 13
D gene: .
CDR3 DNA: TGCGCCAGCAGCCTCCAGCTAGAAAGTGAGCAGTTCTTC
CDR3 protein: CASSLQLESEQFF

J gene: TRBJ2-5
clone size: .
V gene: TRBV9
CDR3 length: 16
D gene: .
CDR3 DNA: TGTGCCAGCAGCGTAGGGGGCTCAGGCTCTCAAGAGACCCAGTACTTC
CDR3 protein: CASSVGGSGSQETQYF

J gene: TRBJ1-2
clone size: once
V gene: TRBV7-2
CDR3 length: 14
D gene: TRBD1
CDR3 DNA: TGTGCCAGCAGCCTCAATACGGGACAGGGGGCGCGGACCTTC
CDR3 protein: CASSLNTGQGARTF

J gene: TRBJ1-4
clone size: .
V gene: TRBV9
CDR3 length: 16
D gene: .
CDR3 DNA: TGTGCCAGCAGTTCCGTAGGGTCAGGGTCTAATGAAAAACTGTTTTTT
CDR3 protein: CASSSVGSGSNEKLFF

J gene: TRBJ1-6
clone size: few
V gene: TRBV4-1
CDR3 length: 15
D gene: .
CDR3 DNA: TGCGCCAGCAGCCAAGATATGGGGGGTAATTCACCCCTCCACTTT
CDR3 protein: CASSQDMGGNSPLHF

J gene: TRBJ2-7
clone size: .
V gene: TRBV6-5
CDR3 length: 13
D gene: .
CDR3 DNA: TGTGCCAGCAACAAAGGGGGTTCCTACGAGCAGTACTTC
CDR3 protein: CASNKGGSYEQYF

J gene: TRBJ2-1
clone size: .
V gene: TRBV5-1
CDR3 length: 16
D gene: TRBD1
CDR3 DNA: TGCGCCAGCAGCACCCCGGACAGGGGAGTTGGCAATGAGCAGTTCTTC
CDR3 protein: CASSTPDRGVGNEQFF

J gene: TRBJ1-5
clone size: once
V gene: TRBV6-1
CDR3 length: 13
D gene: .
CDR3 DNA: TGTGCCAGCAGCCTAGACAGGACGCAGCCCCAGCATTTT
CDR3 protein: CASSLDRTQPQHF

J gene: TRBJ2-1
clone size: .
V gene: TRBV4-3
CDR3 length: 15
D gene: TRBD2
CDR3 DNA: TGCGCCAGCAGCCCTTCCGGGGGGAGCTACAATGAGCAGTTCTTC
CDR3 protein: CASSPSGGSYNEQFF

J gene: TRBJ2-5
clone size: .
V gene: TRBV7-7
CDR3 length: 15
D gene: .
CDR3 DNA: TGTGCCAGCAGCTTAGGAGGTGGGGGGCAAGAGACCCAGTACTTC
CDR3 protein: CASSLGGGGQETQYF

J gene: TRBJ1-1
clone size: .
V gene: TRBV6-6
CDR3 length: 14
D gene: TRBD1
CDR3 DNA: TGTGCCAGCAGTTACTCCGACAGGGACACTGAAGCTTTCTTT
CDR3 protein: CASSYSDRDTEAFF

J gene: TRBJ2-7
clone size: .
V gene: TRBV21-1
CDR3 length: 18
D gene: .
CDR3 DNA: TGTGCCAGCAGCAAAGCTCCAGGTGGGCAGGGCCGATCCTACGAGCAGTACTTC
CDR3 protein: CASSKAPGGQGRSYEQYF

J gene: TRBJ1-3
clone size: .
V gene: TRBV7-9
CDR3 length: 16
D gene: TRBD1
CDR3 DNA: TGTGCCAGCAGCTTACGGCAGGGGGCTTTAGGAAACACCATATATTTT
CDR3 protein: CASSLRQGALGNTIYF

J gene: TRBJ1-3
clone size: .
V gene: TRBV6-5
CDR3 length: 15
D gene: .
CDR3 DNA: TGTGCCAGCAGTTACCAACAGAGCTCTGGAAACACCATATATTTT
CDR3 protein: CASSYQQSSGNTIYF

J gene: TRBJ1-4
clone size: .
V gene: TRBV25-1
CDR3 length: 14
D gene: .
CDR3 DNA: TGTGCCAGCAGTCGGAGGGGCGCAAATGAAAAACTGTTTTTT
CDR3 protein: CASSRRGANEKLFF

J gene: TRBJ2-3
clone size: .
V gene: TRBV10-1
CDR3 length: 9
D gene: TRBD2
CDR3 DNA: TGCGCCAGCGGGGGGGCGCAGTATTTT
CDR3 protein: CASGGAQYF

J gene: TRBJ1-1
clone size: .
V gene: TRBV9
CDR3 length: 14
D gene: TRBD1
CDR3 DNA: TGTGCCAGCAGCGTAGCTGGAGGGGGCGCTGAAGCTTTCTTT
CDR3 protein: CASSVAGGGAEAFF

J gene: TRBJ1-2
clone size: .
V gene: TRBV4-3
CDR3 length: 15
D gene: .
CDR3 DNA: TGCGCCAGCAGCCAAGATAGCGGCGGCCTCAGGGGCTACACCTTC
CDR3 protein: CASSQDSGGLRGYTF

J gene: TRBJ1-1
clone size: .
V gene: TRBV4-1
CDR3 length: 16
D gene: TRBD1
CDR3 DNA: TGCGCCAGCAGCCAAGCCACAGACAGGGGGGACACTGAAGCTTTCTTT
CDR3 protein: CASSQATDRGDTEAFF

J gene: TRBJ1-1
clone size: .
V gene: TRBV5-4
CDR3 length: 15
D gene: .
CDR3 DNA: TGTGCCAGCAGCTTAAAAGCAAGGGAGGACACTGAAGCTTTCTTT
CDR3 protein: CASSLKAREDTEAFF

J gene: TRBJ2-7
clone size: .
V gene: TRBV27
CDR3 length: 17
D gene: TRBD1
CDR3 DNA: TGTGCCAGCAGACCACGGGACAGCCGAATAGCATCCTACGAGCAGTACTTC
CDR3 protein: CASRPRDSRIASYEQYF

J gene: TRBJ1-5
clone size: .
V gene: TRBV28
CDR3 length: 15
D gene: TRBD1
CDR3 DNA: TGTGCCAGCAGTTCCGGGACAGGGGTCAATCAGCCCCAGCATTTT
CDR3 protein: CASSSGTGVNQPQHF

J gene: TRBJ2-4
clone size: .
V gene: TRBV30
CDR3 length: 14
D gene: .
CDR3 DNA: TGTGCCTGGAGTGTGTCCCTAGCCAAAAACATTCAGTACTTC
CDR3 protein: CAWSVSLAKNIQYF

J gene: TRBJ2-5
clone size: .
V gene: TRBV5-5
CDR3 length: 15
D gene: .
CDR3 DNA: TGTGCCAGCAGCTTGGGGTGGGGAAGGAGGGAGACCCAGTACTTC
CDR3 protein: CASSLGWGRRETQYF

J gene: TRBJ2-3
clone size: .
V gene: TRBV2
CDR3 length: 16
D gene: .
CDR3 DNA: TGTGCCAGCAGTGAAGCGCTTCTGCGGGGCACAGATACGCAGTATTTT
CDR3 protein: CASSEALLRGTDTQYF

J gene: TRBJ2-5
clone size: .
V gene: TRBV10-3
CDR3 length: 17
D gene: .
CDR3 DNA: TGTGCCATCAGTGAGTCGAAAGGCGGCTGGAGCCAAGAGACCCAGTACTTC
CDR3 protein: CAISESKGGWSQETQYF

J gene: TRBJ1-6
clone size: .
V gene: TRBV5-8
CDR3 length: 14
D gene: TRBD1
CDR3 DNA: TGTGCCAGCACCAACAGGGGGCCAAATTCACCCCTCCACTTT
CDR3 protein: CASTNRGPNSPLHF

J gene: TRBJ2-3
clone size: .
V gene: TRBV28
CDR3 length: 14
D gene: .
CDR3 DNA: TGTGCCAGCGCCCAGGTCGTTAGCACAGATACGCAGTATTTT
CDR3 protein: CASAQVVSTDTQYF

J gene: TRBJ2-3
clone size: .
V gene: TRBV4-1
CDR3 length: 18
D gene: TRBD2
CDR3 DNA: TGCGCCAGCAGCCAAGCTACCTCTAGCGGCGGGAGCACAGATACGCAGTATTTT
CDR3 protein: CASSQATSSGGSTDTQYF

J gene: TRBJ1-4
clone size: .
V gene: TRBV4-3
CDR3 length: 16
D gene: TRBD1
CDR3 DNA: TGCGCCAGCAGCCAGACGCGGACAGGGTCGAATGAAAAACTGTTTTTT
CDR3 protein: CASSQTRTGSNEKLFF

J gene: TRBJ1-2
clone size: .
V gene: TRBV4-2
CDR3 length: 16
D gene: .
CDR3 DNA: TGTGCCAGCAGCCCCCGGAACGGGGGACCCGTGGCTGGCTACACCTTC
CDR3 protein: CASSPRNGGPVAGYTF

J gene: TRBJ1-4
clone size: .
V gene: TRBV19
CDR3 length: 11
D gene: .
CDR3 DNA: TGTGCCACCGGGTTTTTTGAAAAACTGTTTTTT
CDR3 protein: CATGFFEKLFF

J gene: TRBJ1-3
clone size: .
V gene: TRBV6-6
CDR3 length: 15
D gene: .
CDR3 DNA: TGTGCCAGCAGTTACTCTGTGGGACAAGGAAACACCATATATTTT
CDR3 protein: CASSYSVGQGNTIYF

J gene: TRBJ2-1
clone size: .
V gene: TRBV5-8
CDR3 length: 19
D gene: TRBD2
CDR3 DNA: TGTGCCAGCAGCTTGGCCAGGATAGCGGGGGCGGGCTCCTACAATGAGCAGTTCTTC
CDR3 protein: CASSLARIAGAGSYNEQFF

J gene: TRBJ2-7
clone size: .
V gene: TRBV5-1
CDR3 length: 14
D gene: TRBD1
CDR3 DNA: TGCGCCAGCAGCTTGGGTGGACAGGGATACGAGCAGTACTTC
CDR3 protein: CASSLGGQGYEQYF

J gene: TRBJ2-7
clone size: .
V gene: TRBV6-5
CDR3 length: 12
D gene: .
CDR3 DNA: TGTGCCAGCAGTTCAACAGTTAACGAGCAGTACTTC
CDR3 protein: CASSSTVNEQYF

J gene: TRBJ1-6
clone size: .
V gene: TRBV7-3
CDR3 length: 15
D gene: .
CDR3 DNA: TGTGCCAGCAGCTTAGGACTGGGGGCGGATTCACCCCTCCACTTT
CDR3 protein: CASSLGLGADSPLHF

J gene: TRBJ2-1
clone size: .
V gene: TRBV9
CDR3 length: 23
D gene: TRBD2
CDR3 DNA: TGTGCCAGCAGCGCCCCCGCTCGAGGGGAAGGGAGCCTAGCGGGGGATTGTTTTAATGAGCAGTTCTTC
CDR3 protein: CASSAPARGEGSLAGDCFNEQFF